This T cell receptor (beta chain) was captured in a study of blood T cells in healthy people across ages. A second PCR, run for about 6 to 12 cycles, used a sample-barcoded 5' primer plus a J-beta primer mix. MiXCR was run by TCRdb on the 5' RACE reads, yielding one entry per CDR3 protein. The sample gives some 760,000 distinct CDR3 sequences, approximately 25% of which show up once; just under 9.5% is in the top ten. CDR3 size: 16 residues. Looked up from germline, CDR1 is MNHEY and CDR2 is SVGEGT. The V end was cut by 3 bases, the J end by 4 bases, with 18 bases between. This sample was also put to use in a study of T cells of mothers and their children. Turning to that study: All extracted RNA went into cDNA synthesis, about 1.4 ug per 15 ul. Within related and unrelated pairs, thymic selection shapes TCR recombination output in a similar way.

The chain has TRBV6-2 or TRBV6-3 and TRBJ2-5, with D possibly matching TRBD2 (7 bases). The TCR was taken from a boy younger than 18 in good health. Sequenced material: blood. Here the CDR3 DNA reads TGTGCCAGCAGTTATTCGGGGGGCCCGGCCGGAGAGACCCAGTACTTC. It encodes CASSYSGGPAGETQYF.